This T cell receptor beta chain was recorded in a study of response to subunit inactivated influenza vaccine. Study conclusions and caveats: Authors suggested seasonal influenza vaccinations each recruit few new T cells.

CDR3 length: 14 amino acids. Germline V gene sequence: CDR1 DFQATT, CDR2 SNEGSKA (reference sequence). V lost 1 base and J 0 bases, leaving 8 bases between the germline ends. MiXCR, run by TCRdb on the RT-PCR reads, gives a single entry per CDR3 protein. The sample contains approximately 500,000 distinct CDR3 sequences, approximately 13% of which appear only once. The table lists this clonotype with many counts. Its matching antigen is unknown. The sample here was PBMCs from blood, taken 45 days after vaccination. The sequence was obtained from a man aged 45-60 years who received an inactivated influenza vaccine. The rearrangement joins TRBV20-1 to TRBJ2-3; tentative D call: TRBD2 (6 bases). The CDR3 protein is CSARGSGSTDTQYF. The CDR3 nucleotides read TGCAGTGCTAGAGGGAGCGGGAGCACAGATACGCAGTATTTT.